This record looks at one T cell receptor (beta chain) sequence and its context. What it binds is unknown. The entry originates in a study of T cell responses to AZD1222 COVID-19 vaccine. The study, taken as a whole, reports: Per reports, nearly half of all spike-specific TCRs target regions that are unmutated in variants. Donors were chiefly white British, with a greater number of females, and clonal diversity was perhaps underestimated. Spike-specific TCR breadth and depth both grew after two AZD1222 doses.

Sequenced by immunoSEQ multiplex PCR; TCRdb stores in-frame clones only, minus some. The sample carries 150,000 or so clones, about 91% recorded once. Looked up from germline, CDR1 is MNHEY and CDR2 is SMNVEV (reference sequence). With 2 bases removed from V and 3 bases from J, the gap between germline ends came to 11 bases. The CDR3 length is 14 residues. The chain has TRBV27 and TRBJ2-7; D remains ambiguous. The sample consisted of peripheral blood, taken on day 0 of AZD1222 vaccination. The TCR comes from an adult in good health. The CDR3 spells CASSLIGRDYEQYF. The CDR3 coding sequence is TGTGCCAGCAGTTTAATTGGCAGAGACTACGAGCAGTACTTC.